Described below is a single T cell receptor beta chain sequence and its context. The antigen is not known. This sample was included in a study of metastatic and nonmetastatic thyroid tumors. Study at large: Across blood and tumor or nodule tissue, repertoires from malignant and benign thyroid patients were compared with one another.

There were no patients who had received any treatment before thyroid surgery. General observations from the study: Reportedly, malignant thyroid tumors had significantly higher TCR beta diversity than benign nodules, in blood and tumor.

How the authors handled the data: CDR3 differences across clinicopathological groups were used to build a distant-metastasis classifier for papillary thyroid cancer. TCRdb re-processed the PCR reads through MiXCR. V and J calls and clone size were set by TCRdb, not the authors. The data show around 15,000 clones, with around 25% seen just once and less than 9% held by the top ten. Source material: adjacent normal tissue. This clonotype was sampled from a female donor with papillary thyroid cancer or a benign thyroid nodule (not recorded which). Some clones in this sample may be carry-over from other donors' samples.

The CDR3 nucleotides read TGCAGCGTCTTCACTAGCGGGAGAGGCAATGAGCAGTTCTTC. Translated: CSVFTSGRGNEQFF. This chain connects TRBV29-1 to TRBJ2-1, with 11 bases that match TRBD2. With 6 bases clipped from V and 6 bases from J, the junction kept 7 bases outside the gene matches. This CDR3 is 14 amino acids long. Germline V gene sequence: CDR1 SQVTM, CDR2 ANQGSEA.